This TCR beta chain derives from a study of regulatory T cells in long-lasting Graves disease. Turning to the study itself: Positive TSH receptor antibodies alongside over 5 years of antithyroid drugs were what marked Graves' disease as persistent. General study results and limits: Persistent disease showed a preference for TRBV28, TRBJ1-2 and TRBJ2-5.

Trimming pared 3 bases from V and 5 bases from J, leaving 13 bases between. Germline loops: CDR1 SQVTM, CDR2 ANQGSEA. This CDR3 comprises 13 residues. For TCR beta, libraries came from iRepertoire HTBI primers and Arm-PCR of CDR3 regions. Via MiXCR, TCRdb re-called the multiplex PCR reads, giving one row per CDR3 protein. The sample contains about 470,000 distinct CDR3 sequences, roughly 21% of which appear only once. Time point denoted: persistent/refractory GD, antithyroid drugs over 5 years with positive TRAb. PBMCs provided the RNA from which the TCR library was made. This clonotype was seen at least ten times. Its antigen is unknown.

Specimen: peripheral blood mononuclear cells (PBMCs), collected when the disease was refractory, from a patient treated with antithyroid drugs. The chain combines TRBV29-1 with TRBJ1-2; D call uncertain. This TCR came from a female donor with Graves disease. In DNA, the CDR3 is TGCAGCGTTGATCCTAGTCAAGTATATGGCTACACCTTC. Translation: CSVDPSQVYGYTF.